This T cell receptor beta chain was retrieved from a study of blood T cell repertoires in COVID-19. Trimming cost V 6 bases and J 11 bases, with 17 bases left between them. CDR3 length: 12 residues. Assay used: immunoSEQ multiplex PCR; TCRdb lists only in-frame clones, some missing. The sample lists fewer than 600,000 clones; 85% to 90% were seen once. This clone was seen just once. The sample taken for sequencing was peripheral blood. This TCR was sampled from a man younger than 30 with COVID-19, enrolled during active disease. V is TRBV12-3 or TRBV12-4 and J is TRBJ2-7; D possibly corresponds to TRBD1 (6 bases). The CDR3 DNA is TGTGCCAGCAGGTCCCGGGACAATCATGAGTACTTC. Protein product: CASRSRDNHEYF.